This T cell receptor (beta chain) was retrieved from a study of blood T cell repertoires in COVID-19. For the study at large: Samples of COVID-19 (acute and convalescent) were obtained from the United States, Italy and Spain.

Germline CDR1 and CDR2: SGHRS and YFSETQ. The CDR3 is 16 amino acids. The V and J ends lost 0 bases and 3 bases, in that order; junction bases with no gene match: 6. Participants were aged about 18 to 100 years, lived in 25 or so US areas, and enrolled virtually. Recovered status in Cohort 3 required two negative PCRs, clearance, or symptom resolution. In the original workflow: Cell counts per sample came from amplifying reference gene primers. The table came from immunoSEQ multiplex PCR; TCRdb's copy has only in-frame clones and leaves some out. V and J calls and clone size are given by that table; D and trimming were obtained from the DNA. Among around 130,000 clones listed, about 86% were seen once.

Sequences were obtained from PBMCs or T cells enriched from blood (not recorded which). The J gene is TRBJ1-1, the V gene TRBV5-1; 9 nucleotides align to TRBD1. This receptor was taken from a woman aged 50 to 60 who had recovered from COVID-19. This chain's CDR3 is CASSLAGGQGYTEAFF. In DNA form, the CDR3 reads TGCGCCAGCAGCTTGGCCGGGGGACAGGGATACACTGAAGCTTTCTTT.